This T cell receptor beta chain was profiled in a study of blood T cell repertoires in COVID-19. Study background: The samples span acute and convalescent COVID-19 from the United States, Italy and Spain. From T cells, B-cell-depleted T cells, or PBMCs came the material, which was cDNA or gDNA.

Source study methods: By means of reference gene primer amplification, nucleated cell counts were estimated. Only in-frame clones appear in the TCRdb table, and some are missing; sequencing was by immunoSEQ multiplex PCR. V, J and clone size derive from that table, while D and trimming were established from the DNA sequence. The sample includes roughly 87,000 clones, around 88% of them seen just once. This CDR3 is built from 14 residues. CDR1 is MNHEY and CDR2 is SMNVEV in the germline V gene (reference sequence). V lost 7 bases and J lost 6, with 13 bases in between. The chain carries TRBV27 and TRBJ1-6, with D uncertain. The sequencing sample was made of peripheral blood. The clonotype comes from a man aged 50 to 59 with active COVID-19. The CDR3 loop is CASTPGSPNSPLHF. In nucleotides, the CDR3 is TGTGCCAGCACCCCCGGGTCCCCTAATTCACCCCTCCACTTT.